One and the same sample provided the 29 T cell receptor beta chains below, sequenced in a study of blood T cell repertoires in COVID-19. Data came from immunoSEQ multiplex PCR; TCRdb stores just in-frame clones and leaves some out. The sample holds 200,000 to 250,000 clones; under 90% are singletons and the top ten take roughly 6%. Sequencing input: peripheral blood. These receptors were taken from a man aged 55 to 69 who had recovered from COVID-19.

The DNA of the CDR3 is TGTGCCAGCAGCGTAGACTGGCAGGCCGCAGGCTACACCTTC. It specifies CASSVDWQAAGYTF. The chain uses TRBV9 and TRBJ1-2; D uncertain. Trimming stripped 0 bases from V and 8 bases from J, with 14 bases between. In germline, CDR1 is SGDLS, CDR2 YYNGEE. This CDR3 is 14 amino acids long.

This rearrangement joins TRBV19 to TRBJ2-1, with D tentatively TRBD2 (6 bases). This CDR3 is 16 amino acids long. Germline CDR1 is LNHDA and CDR2 is SQIVND (reference sequence). Trimming cost V 3 bases and J 0 bases, with 12 bases left between them. CDR3 bases: TGTGCCAGTAGTATTCAGGATAGCGGCTCCTACAATGAGCAGTTCTTC. Its translation is CASSIQDSGSYNEQFF.

The rearrangement links TRBV7-3 to TRBJ2-2; 7 nucleotides agree with TRBD2. The CDR3 is made up of 17 amino acids. The J segment lost 2 bases and the V segment lost 2 bases, leaving 8 bases of the junction unmatched. The V gene's germline CDR1 is SGHTA and CDR2 FQGTGA. CDR3 coding DNA: TGTGCCAGCAGCTTACGTTCGGGAGGTGGCAACACCGGGGAGCTGTTTTTT. Its translation: CASSLRSGGGNTGELFF. The whole variable domain, filled in from reference TRBV7-3 and TRBJ2-2, reads GAGVSQTPSNKVTEKGKYVELRCDPISGHTALYWYRQSLGQGPEFLIYFQGTGAADDSGLPNDRFFAVRPEGSVSTLKIQRTERGDSAVYLCASSLRSGGGNTGELFFGEGSRLTVL.

On this clone: This likely comes from a read error, as the CDR3 has no conserved phenylalanine or tryptophan at its end. The DNA is omitted, as the CDR3 cannot be located on it reliably, and the CDR3 follows TCRdb's listing. V and J are TRBV5-4 and TRBJ2-3; the D call of TRBD2 is as the table states it, not checked on the DNA. CDR1 is SGHNT and CDR2 is YYREEE in the germline V gene (reference sequence). The CDR3 is made up of 15 amino acids, end residues included. CDR3 sequence: CASSQGSGVNSGRAL.

The chain carries TRBV2 and TRBJ2-5, with TRBD1 identical over 9 bases. V shed 6 bases, J shed 5 bases, and the junction held 10 bases outside the gene matches. Germline V lookup: CDR1 SNHLY, CDR2 FYNNEI. The CDR3 is 15 amino acids. The chain's CDR3 is CASSADGTGHETQYF. The DNA of the CDR3 is TGTGCCAGCAGCGCTGACGGGACAGGGCACGAGACCCAGTACTTC.

V usage is TRBV10-1 and J usage is TRBJ1-6, with 7 nucleotides matching TRBD1. CDR1 WNHNN and CDR2 SYGVQD come from the germline V gene (reference sequence). V lost 2 bases to trimming and J lost 8 bases; unmatched junction nucleotides: 6. The CDR3 runs 15 residues. The chain's CDR3 is CASSELKGGDSPLHF. The DNA of the CDR3 is TGCGCCAGCAGTGAGCTGAAAGGGGGCGATTCACCCCTCCACTTT.

Only a few counts were recorded for this clone. The genes are TRBV5-1 and TRBJ1-4; D gene uncertain. The V gene lost 0 bases and the J gene lost 3 bases, with 9 bases spanning the gap. The CDR3 consists of 15 residues. CDR1 is SGHRS, CDR2 YFSETQ, per germline. CDR3 nucleotide sequence: TGCGCCAGCAGCTTGGAGATAGGAGCTAATGAAAAACTGTTTTTT. Encoded protein: CASSLEIGANEKLFF.

About this clone: This sample also contains other DNA sequences that code for the same CDR3. The chain couples TRBV11-2 to TRBJ1-2; D may be TRBD1 (5 bases). Germline CDR1 and CDR2: SGHAT and FQNNGV. The CDR3 length is 13 residues. Trimming pared 3 bases from V and 2 bases from J, leaving 7 bases between. The CDR3 spells CASSLAGNYGYTF. The CDR3 nucleotides read TGTGCCAGCAGCTTGGCAGGGAACTATGGCTACACCTTC.

Regarding this clone: Within the sample, other DNA sequences also encode this same CDR3. The V call is TRBV7-2, the J call TRBJ2-3; D gene unclear. Germline loops: CDR1 SGHTA, CDR2 FQGNSA. The CDR3 has 14 residues. Trimming pared 1 base from V and 1 base from J, leaving 6 bases between. CDR3 in amino acids: CASSLGTGTDTQYF. In DNA form, the CDR3 reads TGTGCCAGCAGCTTAGGAACTGGCACAGATACGCAGTATTTT.

V gene TRBV5-1 combines with J gene TRBJ1-1, with D unresolved. Germline CDR1 is SGHRS and CDR2 is YFSETQ. V was shortened by 1 base and J by 7 bases, with 8 bases between the two germline ends. This CDR3 has 12 amino acids. CDR3 DNA sequence: TGCGCCAGCAGCTTGAGCGGGATTGAAGCTTTCTTT. Translating gives CASSLSGIEAFF.

This clone was detected once. The chain combines TRBV7-9 with TRBJ1-2; D is uncertain. The germline V gene encodes CDR1 SEHNR and CDR2 FQNEAQ (reference sequence). Trimming left V 5 bases short and J 4 bases short, with 8 bases between. The CDR3 totals 12 residues. The CDR3 sequence: CASSPGIYGYTF. The CDR3 region has the DNA TGTGCCAGCAGCCCCGGGATCTATGGCTACACCTTC.

V is TRBV6-5 and J is TRBJ2-5, with 10 bases identical to TRBD2. This CDR3 has 13 amino acids. Trimming removed 7 bases from V and 5 bases from J; junction bases left unmatched: 4. Germline lookup yields CDR1 MNHEY and CDR2 SVGAGI. CDR3 sequence reads: CASTTSGAETQYF. Written as DNA, the CDR3 is TGTGCCAGCACCACTAGCGGGGCGGAGACCCAGTACTTC.

This clone was counted only a few times. This chain joins TRBV7-9 and TRBJ2-5; 10 bases align to TRBD2. Germline V gene sequence: CDR1 SEHNR, CDR2 FQNEAQ (reference sequence). The CDR3 has 17 residues. Unmatched junction bases numbered 14, after V lost 5 bases and J lost 5 bases. DNA for the CDR3: TGTGCCAGCAGCCCCGCGCTAGCGGGGGCAGGGGTGGAGACCCAGTACTTC. The encoded protein is CASSPALAGAGVETQYF. The full variable domain, in which reference TRBV7-9 and TRBJ2-5 provide the parts outside the CDR3, is DTGVSQNPRHKITKRGQNVTFRCDPISEHNRLYWYRQTLGQGPEFLTYFQNEAQLEKSRLLSDRFSAERPKGSFSTLEIQRTEQGDSAMYLCASSPALAGAGVETQYFGPGTRLLVL.

The chain employs TRBV5-4 and TRBJ2-1; D may be TRBD1 (6 bases). Germline values: CDR1 SGHNT, CDR2 YYREEE (reference sequence). With 4 bases removed from V and 1 base from J, the gap between germline ends came to 12 bases. The CDR3 is 15 residues long. The CDR3 DNA reads TGTGCCAGCAGCCAGCTAGGGGGATCCTACAATGAGCAGTTCTTC. Amino acid sequence: CASSQLGGSYNEQFF. The entire variable domain, with the rest obtained from reference TRBV5-4 and TRBJ2-1, is as follows: ETGVTQSPTHLIKTRGQQVTLRCSSQSGHNTVSWYQQALGQGPQFIFQYYREEENGRGNFPPRFSGLQFPNYSSELNVNALELDDSALYLCASSQLGGSYNEQFFGPGTRLTVL.

J is TRBJ2-5 and V is TRBV20-1; a weak D match, TRBD1 (6 bases). Trimming took off 7 bases at V and 5 bases at J, with 11 bases between the two ends. This CDR3 has 11 amino acids. Looked up from germline, CDR1 is DFQATT and CDR2 is SNEGSKA (reference sequence). The CDR3 DNA reads TGCAGTGTGGGGGCTTGGGAGACCCAGTACTTC. It is translated as CSVGAWETQYF.

This chain connects TRBV18 to TRBJ2-7; 8 bases map to TRBD2. The germline V gene has CDR1 KGHSH and CDR2 LQKENI. V was pared by 0 bases and J by 3 bases, with 4 bases of the junction left unmatched. The CDR3 length is 15 residues. The CDR3 DNA follows: TGTGCCAGCTCACCACCGGATAGCGGGAACTACGAGCAGTACTTC. Protein product: CASSPPDSGNYEQYF.

This sequence joins TRBV20-1 and TRBJ2-7; possible D gene TRBD1, 5 bases. V was shortened by 3 bases and J by 2 bases, with 14 bases between the two germline ends. There are 14 residues in the CDR3. Per germline, CDR1 DFQATT and CDR2 SNEGSKA (reference sequence). This CDR3 is CSASRPGSPYEQYF. The CDR3 nucleotides are TGCAGTGCTAGTCGACCAGGGTCCCCCTACGAGCAGTACTTC.

V is TRBV30 and J is TRBJ1-2; weak D call: TRBD1 (5 bases). Germline V gene lookup returns CDR1 GTSNPN and CDR2 SVGIG (reference sequence). V was pared by 4 bases and J by 0 bases, with 18 bases between. The CDR3 contains 16 residues. CDR3 protein: CAWKRPTGEANYGYTF. CDR3 nucleotides: TGTGCCTGGAAGCGCCCAACAGGAGAAGCTAACTATGGCTACACCTTC.

The chain recombines TRBV5-1 with TRBJ2-7, with TRBD1 matching 7 bases. Trimming at V came to 0 bases and at J to 3 bases, leaving 6 bases not matched to a gene. This CDR3 has 15 residues. Germline CDR1 SGHRS, CDR2 YFSETQ. The CDR3 loop is CASSLDRGRGYEQYF. CDR3 nucleotide sequence: TGCGCCAGCAGCTTGGACAGGGGCAGAGGCTACGAGCAGTACTTC. Full variable domain (outside the CDR3, taken from reference TRBV5-1 and TRBJ2-7): KAGVTQTPRYLIKTRGQQVTLSCSPISGHRSVSWYQQTPGQGLQFLFEYFSETQRNKGNFPGRFSGRQFSNSRSEMNVSTLELGDSALYLCASSLDRGRGYEQYFGPGTRLTVT.

In its sample, this clone was seen once. The chain links TRBV4-1 to TRBJ2-7; 7 bases fit TRBD1. Germline CDR1 reads MGHRA; CDR2 reads YSYEKL. With V trimmed by 6 bases and J by 1 base, 9 bases remained unmatched. The CDR3 consists of 15 residues. The CDR3 loop reads CASSLGQAPSYEQYF. CDR3 coding DNA: TGCGCCAGCAGTCTTGGACAGGCCCCTTCCTACGAGCAGTACTTC.

The chain couples TRBV6-5 to TRBJ2-1, with TRBD1 matching 8 bases. The germline V gene has CDR1 MNHEY and CDR2 SVGAGI. The CDR3 sequence is 13 residues long. The J segment lost 10 bases and the V segment lost 4 bases, leaving 6 bases of the junction unmatched. The DNA of the CDR3 is TGTGCCAGCAGTTCACGGACAGGGACCGAGCAGTTCTTC. Translating gives CASSSRTGTEQFF.

The J gene is TRBJ2-7, the V gene TRBV10-1; the match to TRBD1 covers 7 bases. CDR3 length equals 14 residues. Trimming at V came to 6 bases and at J to 6 bases, leaving 11 bases not matched to a gene. Germline loops: CDR1 WNHNN, CDR2 SYGVQD (reference sequence). The DNA for the CDR3 is TGCGCCAGCAGCAAGGACAGGACCTATCTCGAGCAGTACTTC. Translating it yields CASSKDRTYLEQYF.

The chain has TRBV2 and TRBJ2-2; D is uncertain. The V end lost 8 bases, the J end lost 6 bases, and 16 bases lay between the germline ends. CDR1 and CDR2 (germline): SNHLY, FYNNEI. The CDR3 loop spans 14 amino acids. CDR3 sequence: CASSRFPAPGELFF. The CDR3 bases are TGTGCCAGCTCTAGGTTCCCCGCGCCCGGGGAGCTGTTTTTT.

This clone was detected once. This chain joins TRBV19 and TRBJ2-5; 10 nucleotides line up with TRBD1. The CDR3 is 14 residues long. In germline, CDR1 is LNHDA, CDR2 SQIVND (reference sequence). V was pared by 4 bases and J by 4 bases, with 3 bases of the junction left unmatched. CDR3 DNA: TGTGCCAGTAGTAGCGGGACAGGGGTAGAGACCCAGTACTTC. Translating gives CASSSGTGVETQYF.

The chain combines TRBV19 with TRBJ2-7, with 9 bases that match TRBD1. Germline-derived CDR1 and CDR2 are LNHDA and SQIVND (reference sequence). This CDR3 is 14 amino acids long. The V gene end was trimmed by 1 base and the J gene end by 6 bases; junction bases not matched to a gene: 4. CDR3: CASSIGTGVGEQYF. CDR3 DNA: TGTGCCAGTAGTATAGGGACAGGGGTCGGCGAGCAGTACTTC.

The J gene is TRBJ1-1, the V gene TRBV4-1; no clear D gene. The CDR3 consists of 14 residues. Trimming cost V 3 bases and J 0 bases, with 8 bases left between them. The germline CDR1 and CDR2 sequences are MGHRA and YSYEKL. The CDR3 DNA sequence: TGCGCCAGCAGCCATTGGCAGATGAACACTGAAGCTTTCTTT. The encoded protein is CASSHWQMNTEAFF.

This chain links TRBV5-1 with TRBJ2-1; 7 bases line up with TRBD2. The CDR3 is made up of 16 amino acids. J was trimmed by 2 bases and V by 4 bases; bases with no gene match: 9. Germline values: CDR1 SGHRS, CDR2 YFSETQ. This CDR3 reads CASSRETGGAYNEQFF. The CDR3 DNA reads TGCGCCAGCAGCCGCGAAACTGGGGGGGCCTACAATGAGCAGTTCTTC.

The chain couples TRBV6-5 to TRBJ2-5, with TRBD2 matching 7 bases. The CDR3 runs 15 residues. The V segment lost 6 bases and the J segment 3 bases; nucleotides outside the gene matches: 10. CDR1 is MNHEY and CDR2 is SVGAGI in the germline V gene. In nucleotides, the CDR3 is TGTGCCAGCAGCCTTGGGGGGGGTTGGGAAGAGACCCAGTACTTC. The encoded protein is CASSLGGGWEETQYF.

J is TRBJ1-5 and V is TRBV7-3; D may be TRBD1 (6 bases). The CDR3 runs 14 residues. The V gene lost 2 bases and the J gene lost 7 bases, with 12 bases spanning the gap. Germline V gene sequence: CDR1 SGHTA, CDR2 FQGTGA. For the CDR3, the DNA is TGTGCCAGCAGCTTAGAGGGGCAGGGGCAGCCCCAGCATTTT. Translation gives CASSLEGQGQPQHF.